The text below deals with one T cell receptor beta chain. Its antigen target is currently unknown. Base qualities are not recorded, but no much larger clone differs from it by a single base. The cysteine opens and the phenylalanine closes a CDR3 of 13 amino acids. Of all the DNA, just the CDR3 is kept, 39 bases in frame from base 1. Trimming takes 7 bases from V and 6 bases from J, and the germline ends sit 16 bases apart. CDR1 and CDR2 (MNHEY, SVGAGI) derive from the germline V gene. The data are from a study of blood T cell repertoires in COVID-19 (TCRdb year 2020). Describing the broader study: The collaborator samples originated in the United States, Italy and Spain and spanned the acute and convalescent phases of COVID-19. The repertoires were made available in a free public database intended to serve as a resource for research on the immune response to SARS-CoV-2. Where HLA class I and class II types were available, the types were taken from metadata supplied by the sample provider, not from assay-based typing. The dataset comprised deeply sampled blood TCRbeta repertoires from subjects exposed to, actively infected with, or recovered from COVID-19. A de-identified subject ID, COVID-19 status, age in years and sex were almost always included in the sample metadata. The material from the prospective study consisted of cDNA or gDNA derived from T cells, B-cell-depleted T cells, or PBMCs. Samples were obtained from the ongoing ImmuneRACE study (first 160 participants) and from about 1,300 subjects provided by 6 global collaborators. Broad study findings and their caveats: Clinical and demographic metadata were provided uncurated, with the amount varying by source and participant.

TCRbeta CDR3 regions were amplified from genomic DNA by means of the immunoSEQ Assay, a bias-controlled multiplex PCR. Concerning the study's data processing: Nucleated cell counts per sample were estimated from amplification of reference gene primers within the assay. Sequence reads were collapsed and filtered to measure the absolute abundance of every unique TCRbeta CDR3 rearrangement. Productive Simpson clonality was computed per sample as the square root of Simpson's diversity index over productive rearrangements. What TCRdb holds here is the immuneACCESS table cut down to in-frame rearrangements. Part of the clones is not present; checked against another copy, under half of the missing clones reflect an unresolved V gene, and the others are unexplained. V and J calls and clone size are copied from that table; D and trimming were computed from the DNA. Across this sample there are fewer than 200,000 clones, with about 87% seen only once. The ten largest account for under 5% of the sample.

Another Seattle source contributed samples from volunteer blood donors who had recovered from COVID-19. The collaborating institutions used their own protocols to collect whole blood in K2EDTA tubes. For TCRbeta analysis, collaborators shipped samples in one of three forms: frozen whole blood, isolated PBMCs, or DNA extracted from either of those sample types. The chain is encoded by TRBV6-5 joined to TRBJ2-7; D gene: possibly TRBD1, on 5 matching bases. This sequence was found in a woman aged 55-75 years who had recovered from COVID-19. The specimen was peripheral blood. At the DNA level, the sequence is TGTGCCAGCACCCCGACAGTTTCTAGCGAGCAGTACTTC. The translation is CASTPTVSSEQYF.